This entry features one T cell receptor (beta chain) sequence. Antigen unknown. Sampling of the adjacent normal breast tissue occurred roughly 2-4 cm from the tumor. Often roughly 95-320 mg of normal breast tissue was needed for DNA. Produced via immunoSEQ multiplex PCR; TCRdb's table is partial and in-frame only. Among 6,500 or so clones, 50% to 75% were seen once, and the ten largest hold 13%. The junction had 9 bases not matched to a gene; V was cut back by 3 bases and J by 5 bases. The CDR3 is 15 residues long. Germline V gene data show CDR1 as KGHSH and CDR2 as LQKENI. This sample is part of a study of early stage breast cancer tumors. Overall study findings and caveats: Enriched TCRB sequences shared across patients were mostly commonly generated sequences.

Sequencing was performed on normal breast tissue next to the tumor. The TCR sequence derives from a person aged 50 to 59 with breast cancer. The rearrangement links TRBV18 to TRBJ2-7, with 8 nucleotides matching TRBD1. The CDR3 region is CASSPVGQGANEQYF. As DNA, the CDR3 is TGTGCCAGCTCACCGGTGGGCCAGGGGGCAAACGAGCAGTACTTC. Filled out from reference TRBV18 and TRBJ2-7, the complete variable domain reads NAGVMQNPRHLVRRRGQEARLRCSPMKGHSHVYWYRQLPEEGLKFMVYLQKENIIDESGMPKERFSAEFPKEGPSILRIQQVVRGDSAAYFCASSPVGQGANEQYFGPGTRLTVT.